A single sample is the source of the 15 T cell receptor beta chains below, sequenced in a study of beta chain features in type 1 diabetes. All of the isolated RNA was reverse transcribed, so expressed TCRB transcripts were sequenced. The repertoire was sequenced with immunoSEQ multiplex PCR; TCRdb's copy has only in-frame clones and lacks some. The sample holds 810,000 or so clones, roughly a sixth seen once. The sample was naive CD4+ T cells from blood. The source of these receptors is a woman aged 18-29 years in good health.

This clone was observed a handful of times. The V gene is TRBV27, the J gene TRBJ2-5, with 8 positions matching TRBD1. The trim removed 0 bases at V and 5 bases at J, leaving 5 bases unmatched. The CDR3 is 15 amino acids. CDR1 and CDR2 (germline): MNHEY, SMNVEV (reference sequence). Here the CDR3 reads CASSLSRTGRETQYF. In DNA, the CDR3 is TGTGCCAGCAGTTTATCCCGGACAGGGCGGGAGACCCAGTACTTC.

A few counts support this clone. The DNA of the CDR3 is TGTGCCAGCAGTTTTGGGGGCCCCTACAATGAGCAGTTCTTC. Amino acid sequence: CASSFGGPYNEQFF. This chain links TRBV28 with TRBJ2-1, with TRBD1 as a possible D gene (6 bases). This CDR3 contains 14 residues. V shed 3 bases and J shed 2 bases, with 8 bases lying between them. Per germline, CDR1 MDHEN and CDR2 SYDVKM.

This clone was counted only a few times. The chain is built from TRBV11-3 and TRBJ2-1; the D is unclear. Germline loops: CDR1 SGHNT, CDR2 YENEEA. The CDR3 has 15 amino acids. The V end lost 6 bases, the J end lost 4 bases, and 16 bases lay between the germline ends. The CDR3: CASSPRYGTYNEQFF. Here the CDR3 DNA reads TGTGCCAGCAGTCCGAGATACGGTACTTACAATGAGCAGTTCTTC. The whole variable domain, remainder taken from reference TRBV11-3 and TRBJ2-1, is EAGVVQSPRYKIIEKKQPVAFWCNPISGHNTLYWYLQNLGQGPELLIRYENEEAVDDSQLPKDRFSAERLKGVDSTLKIQPAELGDSAVYLCASSPRYGTYNEQFFGPGTRLTVL.

The chain has TRBV2 and TRBJ2-7, with 8 bases aligning to TRBD1. This CDR3 region has 14 residues. V lost 6 bases, J lost 5 bases, and 9 bases stayed unmatched. CDR1 is SNHLY and CDR2 is FYNNEI in the germline V gene. The CDR3 loop reads CASRKTGVWDEQYF. The DNA for the CDR3 is TGTGCCAGCAGGAAGACAGGGGTTTGGGACGAGCAGTACTTC.

J is TRBJ2-1 and V is TRBV18; 8 bases fit TRBD2. Germline values: CDR1 KGHSH, CDR2 LQKENI. The V gene end was trimmed by 0 bases and the J gene end by 5 bases; junction bases not matched to a gene: 3. The CDR3 extends over 15 amino acids. Here the CDR3 reads CASSPPGLAHNEQFF. CDR3 DNA sequence: TGTGCCAGCTCACCACCTGGACTAGCCCACAATGAGCAGTTCTTC.

There are a few counts of this clone. The gene calls are TRBV29-1 and TRBJ2-2; 10 bases match TRBD2. The CDR3 loop spans 15 amino acids. CDR1 is SQVTM and CDR2 is ANQGSEA in the germline V gene. Trimming cost V 4 bases and J 4 bases; bases outside gene matches: 6. The CDR3 coding sequence is TGCAGCGTTGGTGGGCTAGCGGGAGCCACCGGGGAGCTGTTTTTT. Translated, it gives CSVGGLAGATGELFF.

This clone was picked up a small number of times. This chain links TRBV5-1 with TRBJ2-7; D possibly uses TRBD1 or TRBD2 (5 bases each). CDR3 length equals 15 residues. The germline gives CDR1 SGHRS, CDR2 YFSETQ. Trimming took off 1 base at V and 3 bases at J, with 14 bases between the two ends. DNA for the CDR3: TGCGCCAGCAGCTTGCTCGGGACCGTTCGCTACGAGCAGTACTTC. This gives the protein CASSLLGTVRYEQYF.

V and J are TRBV29-1 and TRBJ1-2, with D maybe TRBD1 (6 bases). Trimming stripped 6 bases from V and 4 bases from J, with 12 bases between. The CDR3 runs to 12 residues. Looked up from germline, CDR1 is SQVTM and CDR2 is ANQGSEA. CDR3 loop: CSVHQGSYGYTF. Written as DNA, the CDR3 is TGCAGCGTCCATCAGGGGAGCTATGGCTACACCTTC.

This clone was counted only a few times. The chain carries TRBV11-1 and TRBJ2-7; D might be TRBD2 (5 bases). Between the trimmed V and J ends, which lost 3 bases and 2 bases, there was a span of 8 bases. Germline loops: CDR1 SGHAT, CDR2 FQDESV (reference sequence). This CDR3 spans 13 amino acids. Written as DNA, the CDR3 is TGTGCCAGCAGCTTCTCGGAGGCCTACGAGCAGTACTTC. Its translation is CASSFSEAYEQYF.

V usage is TRBV11-1 and J usage is TRBJ2-3, with no clear D. The CDR3 spans 15 residues. Germline-derived CDR1 and CDR2 are SGHAT and FQDESV (reference sequence). V was trimmed by 4 bases and J by 0 bases, leaving 11 bases between them. CDR3 DNA sequence: TGTGCCAGCAGCTCCCACACTGATAGCACAGATACGCAGTATTTT. Protein: CASSSHTDSTDTQYF.

The genes are TRBV27 and TRBJ2-1; 9 nucleotides align to TRBD2. Per the germline V gene, CDR1 is MNHEY and CDR2 is SMNVEV (reference sequence). This CDR3 has 20 residues. The V segment lost 6 bases and the J segment 2 bases; nucleotides outside the gene matches: 20. CDR3 loop: CASSPFSGSLVGRTYNEQFF. The CDR3 DNA is TGTGCCAGCAGCCCTTTTAGCGGGAGCTTAGTTGGTAGGACCTACAATGAGCAGTTCTTC.

This clone occurred a few times. The chain has TRBV28 and TRBJ1-2; no definite D call. The germline gives CDR1 MDHEN, CDR2 SYDVKM. The germline V and J ends were trimmed by 3 bases and 7 bases, with 9 bases remaining between them. This CDR3 has 12 residues. CDR3 region: CASSLQQPGYTF. The DNA for the CDR3 is TGTGCCAGCAGTTTGCAACAACCTGGCTACACCTTC.

The rearrangement uses TRBV6-5 and TRBJ2-3, with D hard to call. Trimming pared 1 base from V and 0 bases from J, leaving 8 bases between. CDR1 is MNHEY, CDR2 SVGAGI, per germline. The CDR3 consists of 15 residues. CDR3 region: CASSYWRPSTDTQYF. The CDR3 DNA sequence: TGTGCCAGCAGTTACTGGCGGCCTAGCACAGATACGCAGTATTTT.

Only one count was recorded for this clone. The V and J genes are TRBV28 and TRBJ2-7; 12 positions match TRBD1. The CDR3 loop spans 17 amino acids. CDR1 MDHEN and CDR2 SYDVKM come from the germline V gene. The junction had 11 bases not matched to a gene; V was cut back by 6 bases and J by 2 bases. As DNA, the CDR3 is TGTGCCAGCAGAGAACCGGACCGGGACAGGGGGCCCTACGAGCAGTACTTC. Protein sequence: CASREPDRDRGPYEQYF.

This clone appeared a few times. This chain joins TRBV28 and TRBJ2-1; D is ambiguous. The germline V gene has CDR1 MDHEN and CDR2 SYDVKM. With 2 bases removed from V and 9 bases from J, the gap between germline ends came to 8 bases. The CDR3 totals 12 residues. The chain's CDR3 is CASSLRLGEQFF. CDR3 in DNA: TGTGCCAGCAGTTTACGGCTAGGTGAGCAGTTCTTC.